This TCR beta chain was documented in a study of CD8 T cells in Susac syndrome. It was with random hexamers that about 0.45 to 1 ug RNA was reverse transcribed. Amplification of TCR beta CDR3 spanned 54 Vbeta and 13 Jbeta via immunoSEQ multiplex PCR. Using its own MiXCR run on the immunoSEQ multiplex PCR reads, TCRdb lists one record per CDR3 protein. The data show some 260,000 distinct CDR3 sequences, with about 85% seen just once and approximately 0.11% held by the top ten. TEMRA cells were FACS-enriched and CD8+ and CD4+ T cells negatively isolated. The germline gives CDR1 SGHTA, CDR2 FQGNSA. The V gene lost 2 bases and the J gene lost 8 bases, with 15 bases spanning the gap. This CDR3 has 14 amino acids.

The material sequenced was CD8+ T cells from PBMCs. This clonotype was sampled from a human donor with multiple sclerosis. The rearrangement uses TRBV7-2 and TRBJ1-2; no definite D call. The CDR3 spells CASSLFGVTGGYTF. CDR3 coding DNA: TGTGCCAGCAGCTTATTTGGGGTAACGGGCGGCTACACCTTC.